This is a list of T cell receptor beta chains from one sample in a study of blood T cells in healthy people across ages. TCRdb fed the 5' RACE reads into MiXCR, producing one record per CDR3 protein. The data hold roughly 640,000 distinct CDR3 sequences, with about 28% observed a single time. Sequenced input: blood. The receptors originated from a woman of 80 years or more in good health. CDR3s include the opening cysteine and the closing phenylalanine or tryptophan. Each record gives: clone size, CDR3 length, J gene, V gene, D gene, CDR3 DNA, CDR3 protein. A D gene is named only where the DNA matches it firmly. The size field is filled for only some rows; it gives once, few, many or a size class.

size: few
length: 16
J: TRBJ2-2
V: TRBV10-3
D: -
DNA: TGTGCCATCAGTGACCCCTCGACAGTAGTTAGCGGGGAGCTGTTTTTT
CDR3: CAISDPSTVVSGELFF

size: many
length: 15
J: TRBJ2-1
V: TRBV6-2/TRBV6-3
D: TRBD1
DNA: TGTGCCAGCAAGCACAGGGGTCGATCCAGCAATGAGCAGTTCTTC
CDR3: CASKHRGRSSNEQFF

size: once
length: 18
J: TRBJ2-7
V: TRBV5-1
D: TRBD2
DNA: TGCGCCAGCAGCTCCGGACTAGCGGGGACAAGCTCCTACAATGAGCAGTACTTC
CDR3: CASSSGLAGTSSYNEQYF

size: -
length: 12
J: TRBJ1-1
V: TRBV20-1
D: -
DNA: TGCAGTGCTAAGGGATTGAACACTGAAGCTTTCTTT
CDR3: CSAKGLNTEAFF

size: many
length: 15
J: TRBJ1-5
V: TRBV20-1
D: TRBD1
DNA: TGCAGTGCTAGATACCGGGACAGACCCAATCAGCCCCAGCATTTT
CDR3: CSARYRDRPNQPQHF

size: once
length: 14
J: TRBJ2-5
V: TRBV12-3/TRBV12-4
D: TRBD2
DNA: TGTGTCAGCAGTTTAGCGGGGGGTAGGAAGACCCAGTACTTC
CDR3: CVSSLAGGRKTQYF

size: once
length: 17
J: TRBJ1-5
V: TRBV12-3/TRBV12-4
D: TRBD1
DNA: TGTGCCAGCAGCCACAAGGGACAGGCGGTTGCCAATCAGCCCCAGCATTTT
CDR3: CASSHKGQAVANQPQHF

size: many
length: 13
J: TRBJ1-1
V: TRBV9
D: -
DNA: TGTGCCAGCAGCCCATTGGGGGGCACTGAAGCTTTCTTT
CDR3: CASSPLGGTEAFF

size: many
length: 16
J: TRBJ1-3
V: TRBV5-1
D: -
DNA: TGCGCCAGCAGTCTAAGAGCTACCTCCGCTGGAAACACCATATATTTT
CDR3: CASSLRATSAGNTIYF

size: many
length: 15
J: TRBJ2-6
V: TRBV7-2
D: -
DNA: TGTGCCAGCAGCTCAGACCCGGCTGGGGCCAACGTCCTGACTTTC
CDR3: CASSSDPAGANVLTF

size: -
length: 13
J: TRBJ2-1
V: TRBV6-2/TRBV6-3
D: -
DNA: TGTGCTAGCAAAGTGGGAACAAGGAATGAGCAGTTCTTC
CDR3: CASKVGTRNEQFF

size: many
length: 13
J: TRBJ2-7
V: TRBV20-1
D: -
DNA: TGCAGTGCCCCTCCCGCCGGGGCCTACGAGCAGTACTTC
CDR3: CSAPPAGAYEQYF

size: -
length: 15
J: TRBJ2-2
V: TRBV20-1
D: -
DNA: TGCAGTGCCAGGCCCCTAGGGGTGACCACCGGGGAGCTGTTTTTT
CDR3: CSARPLGVTTGELFF

size: many
length: 13
J: TRBJ2-7
V: TRBV5-1
D: -
DNA: TGCGCCAGCAGCCGCGGGTTCGACTACGAGCAGTACTTC
CDR3: CASSRGFDYEQYF

size: few
length: 14
J: TRBJ2-1
V: TRBV12-3/TRBV12-4
D: -
DNA: TGTGCCAGCAGGGACAGTCCCTCGTGGAATGAGCAGTTCTTC
CDR3: CASRDSPSWNEQFF

size: few
length: 15
J: TRBJ1-5
V: TRBV19
D: TRBD1
DNA: TGTGCCAGTAGCCTTGACAGGGGTTTCGATCAGCCCCAGCATTTT
CDR3: CASSLDRGFDQPQHF

size: -
length: 14
J: TRBJ1-2
V: TRBV19
D: TRBD1
DNA: TGTGCCAGTAGGGCAGGGGGGACTAACTATGGCTACACCTTC
CDR3: CASRAGGTNYGYTF

size: -
length: 14
J: TRBJ1-5
V: TRBV30
D: -
DNA: TGTGCCCGGAGGGGGACGTTTGGCAATCAGCCCCAGCATTTT
CDR3: CARRGTFGNQPQHF

size: many
length: 16
J: TRBJ1-2
V: TRBV5-1
D: TRBD1
DNA: TGCGCCAGCAGCTTGGGGACCGGGACAGAGTCGTATGGCTACACCTTC
CDR3: CASSLGTGTESYGYTF

size: -
length: 15
J: TRBJ1-2
V: TRBV3-1
D: -
DNA: TGTGCCAGCAGCCTTACGGACCGCCCAAGGGAAGGCTACACCTTC
CDR3: CASSLTDRPREGYTF

size: -
length: 12
J: TRBJ2-7
V: TRBV25-1
D: -
DNA: TGTGCCACCAAAACAGAGTCCTACGAGCAGTACTTC
CDR3: CATKTESYEQYF

size: few
length: 17
J: TRBJ1-1
V: TRBV9
D: -
DNA: TGTGCCAGCAGACCCCCCTCGGGGGGCGGGAAAAACTCTGAAGCTTTCTTT
CDR3: CASRPPSGGGKNSEAFF

size: few
length: 14
J: TRBJ1-5
V: TRBV30
D: TRBD1
DNA: TGTGCCTGGAGTTCCGACAGGGTCAATCAGCCCCAGCATTTT
CDR3: CAWSSDRVNQPQHF

size: -
length: 14
J: TRBJ2-1
V: TRBV20-1
D: TRBD2
DNA: TGCAGTGCTCCCCCGGGACTAGGGTACAATGAGCAGTTCTTC
CDR3: CSAPPGLGYNEQFF

size: -
length: 16
J: TRBJ2-5
V: TRBV3-1
D: TRBD2
DNA: TGTGCCAGCAGCCAAGCTGGACTAGCGGGGGGAGAGACCCAGTACTTC
CDR3: CASSQAGLAGGETQYF

size: -
length: 13
J: TRBJ1-6
V: TRBV30
D: -
DNA: TGTGCCTGGAGAGAGGACAGAAATTCACCCCTCCACTTT
CDR3: CAWREDRNSPLHF

size: -
length: 16
J: TRBJ2-2
V: TRBV7-9
D: TRBD2
DNA: TGTGCCAGCAGCCCGACGGGACTAGCGGGGTCCGGGGAGCTGTTTTTT
CDR3: CASSPTGLAGSGELFF

size: -
length: 15
J: TRBJ2-7
V: TRBV19
D: TRBD1
DNA: TGTGCCAGTACAAAGGAAGGGACAGAGGACTACGAGCAGTACTTC
CDR3: CASTKEGTEDYEQYF

size: many
length: 14
J: TRBJ2-7
V: TRBV6-5
D: TRBD2
DNA: TGTGCCAGCAGCCGCCGGGGAGGGACCTACGAGCAGTACTTC
CDR3: CASSRRGGTYEQYF

size: few
length: 12
J: TRBJ1-5
V: TRBV29-1
D: -
DNA: TGCAGCGTTGAAGCAGGGTTCGGGTCCCAGCATTTT
CDR3: CSVEAGFGSQHF

size: -
length: 14
J: TRBJ2-7
V: TRBV6-2/TRBV6-3
D: -
DNA: TGTGCCAGCAGTTACTTTCCCGGGAAGGGCGAGCAGTACTTC
CDR3: CASSYFPGKGEQYF

size: -
length: 12
J: TRBJ2-7
V: TRBV3-1
D: -
DNA: TGTACCACCCCTACACAGTCCCATGAGCAGTACTTC
CDR3: CTTPTQSHEQYF

size: -
length: 14
J: TRBJ1-2
V: TRBV29-1
D: -
DNA: TGCAGCGTCCCTCTCCTGACAGGCTACTATGGCTACACCTTC
CDR3: CSVPLLTGYYGYTF

size: many
length: 13
J: TRBJ2-1
V: TRBV9
D: -
DNA: TGTGCCAGCAGCCCCCGGACAGTGGATGAGCAGTTCTTC
CDR3: CASSPRTVDEQFF

size: -
length: 15
J: TRBJ2-1
V: TRBV5-1
D: TRBD2
DNA: TGCGCCAGCAGCTCCCATCGCGGGAGTTTCGATGAGCAGTTCTTC
CDR3: CASSSHRGSFDEQFF

size: -
length: 16
J: TRBJ1-2
V: TRBV5-5
D: -
DNA: TGTGCCAGCAGCTTGGAGTTGGCAGCCGTATCCTATGGCTACACCTTC
CDR3: CASSLELAAVSYGYTF

size: -
length: 15
J: TRBJ2-7
V: TRBV7-7
D: TRBD1
DNA: TGTGCTAGCAGCTTTGTGGCAGGGGGCTTCTACGAGCAGTACTTC
CDR3: CASSFVAGGFYEQYF

size: many
length: 13
J: TRBJ2-1
V: TRBV27
D: TRBD2
DNA: TGTGCCAGCAGTTTGCTAGCGGTGAATGAGCAGTTCTTC
CDR3: CASSLLAVNEQFF

size: many
length: 15
J: TRBJ2-7
V: TRBV9
D: TRBD1
DNA: TGTGCCAGCAGCCCCTCGGGACAGGGATCATCCGAGCAGTACTTC
CDR3: CASSPSGQGSSEQYF

size: many
length: 14
J: TRBJ1-2
V: TRBV6-1
D: TRBD1
DNA: TGTGCCAGCAGTCCTCGGACAGGGGGCGATGGCTACACCTTC
CDR3: CASSPRTGGDGYTF

size: -
length: 14
J: TRBJ1-2
V: TRBV20-1
D: -
DNA: TGCAGTGCTAGACTCTTGGACCAGGGCTATGGCTACACCTTC
CDR3: CSARLLDQGYGYTF

size: -
length: 15
J: TRBJ2-2
V: TRBV12-3/TRBV12-4
D: -
DNA: TGTGCCAGCAGTTTGGGCAGGACGAACACCGGGGAGCTGTTTTTT
CDR3: CASSLGRTNTGELFF

size: many
length: 14
J: TRBJ1-1
V: TRBV9
D: -
DNA: TGTGCCAGCAGCCCTCGCGGGGGGAGTGCTGAAGCTTTCTTT
CDR3: CASSPRGGSAEAFF

size: -
length: 14
J: TRBJ1-5
V: TRBV20-1
D: -
DNA: TGCAGTGCTAGAGTTCCGGGGGCGCGAGGGCCCCAGCATTTT
CDR3: CSARVPGARGPQHF

size: -
length: 14
J: TRBJ2-3
V: TRBV7-2
D: -
DNA: TGTGCCAGCAGCTTAGACACGGTCACAGATACGCAGTATTTT
CDR3: CASSLDTVTDTQYF

size: -
length: 13
J: TRBJ2-1
V: TRBV19
D: TRBD1
DNA: TGTGCCAGTAGACTGACAGGGGTCAATGAGCAGTTCTTC
CDR3: CASRLTGVNEQFF

size: many
length: 14
J: TRBJ2-7
V: TRBV5-6
D: -
DNA: TGTGCCAGCAGCTACCTTGGGAGCCCCCACGAGCAGTACTTC
CDR3: CASSYLGSPHEQYF

size: -
length: 11
J: TRBJ1-1
V: TRBV6-2/TRBV6-3
D: -
DNA: TGTGCCAGCAGCCGGACCATTGAAGCTTTCTTT
CDR3: CASSRTIEAFF

size: -
length: 18
J: TRBJ2-1
V: TRBV4-1
D: -
DNA: TGCGCCGGCAGCCCGCTGGGGAGTTTCACTACGAGGCACAATGAGCAGTTCTTC
CDR3: CAGSPLGSFTTRHNEQFF

size: many
length: 15
J: TRBJ2-7
V: TRBV5-5
D: -
DNA: TGTGCCAGCTCCCCTTTAGGGGCCTTGGCCTACGAGCAGTACTTC
CDR3: CASSPLGALAYEQYF

size: many
length: 16
J: TRBJ1-1
V: TRBV3-1
D: -
DNA: TGTGCCAGCAGCCAAGATTTTCTGGGAACGAACACTGAAGCTTTCTTT
CDR3: CASSQDFLGTNTEAFF

size: -
length: 14
J: TRBJ1-5
V: TRBV7-9
D: -
DNA: TGTGCCAGCAGCGTCGACGGGCGGGATCAGCCCCAGCATTTT
CDR3: CASSVDGRDQPQHF

size: medium-sized
length: 14
J: TRBJ2-7
V: TRBV30
D: -
DNA: TGTGCCTGGAGTTTCAGTGAACGGTCCTACGAGCAGTACTTC
CDR3: CAWSFSERSYEQYF

size: -
length: 17
J: TRBJ1-5
V: TRBV6-2/TRBV6-3
D: TRBD1
DNA: TGTGCCAGCAACAGTGTCAGGGGGCCTTTTGGCAATCAGCCCCAGCATTTT
CDR3: CASNSVRGPFGNQPQHF

size: many
length: 13
J: TRBJ1-3
V: TRBV10-3
D: TRBD1
DNA: TGTGCCATCCGGGACAGTTCTGGAAACACCATATATTTT
CDR3: CAIRDSSGNTIYF